The TCR beta chain described here comes from a study of T cell responses to AZD1222 COVID-19 vaccine. TCRdb's copy holds only in-frame clones and misses some; the assay was immunoSEQ multiplex PCR. The sample consists of approximately 180,000 clones, 85% to 95% of them appearing once. Findings of the study overall: Just a handful of people given AZD1222 tested seropositive at baseline. Donors, mostly white British, included more females; clonal diversity was possibly underestimated. Spike-specific TCRs gained breadth and depth after people received two AZD1222 doses. Spike-wide coverage was observed for vaccine-associated CD4 TCRs, with dominant responses at 160-218 and 743-854.

Worth noting for this clone: Its antigen is undetermined.

Germline V gives CDR1 SEHNR, CDR2 FQNEAQ (reference sequence). V was pared by 5 bases and J by 7 bases, with 18 bases between. The CDR3 totals 16 residues. Source: peripheral blood, taken on day 0 of AZD1222 vaccination. The source of this sequence is an adult in good health. The chain recombines TRBV7-9 with TRBJ1-6; no reliable D call. The CDR3 DNA sequence: TGTGCCAGCAGCCCCACCGGGGAGGGTGGCAATTCACCCCTCCACTTT. Its translation: CASSPTGEGGNSPLHF.